These T cell receptor beta chains were read from a single sample in a study of shared clonotypes between healthy human individuals. Profiled with immunoSEQ multiplex PCR; TCRdb holds only in-frame clones, not every one. This table holds some 1,100,000 clones, 70% to 80% found once. Sequences were obtained from memory CD4+ T cells from PBMCs. The source of these receptors is a man between 18 and 35 years old in good health. Some clones in this sample may be carry-over from other donors' samples. The CDR3 runs from the conserved cysteine through the conserved F or W. D genes are given only for firm matches. Clone size is not always given. Where it is, it says once, few, many or a class for expanded clones.

abundance,v_gene,d_gene,CDR3aa
-,TRBV7-2,-,CASSLLSGRTDTQYF
-,TRBV28,-,CASSGRPRTGRLAVYNEQFF
-,TRBV7-2,-,CASSPRDRFYEQYF
few,TRBV9,TRBD2,CASSVARLAQGELFF
-,TRBV1,-,CTSSRRRQGDNPYEQYF
-,TRBV5-1,-,CASSSGRGARNTIYF
-,TRBV2,-,CASSEVEQVIYEQYF
-,TRBV2,-,CASRRDSAGEQFF
-,TRBV7-9,-,CASSSPGSRDQPQHF
few,TRBV9,-,CASSVDGGGFGNSPLHF
-,TRBV5-1,TRBD2,CASSYGTSGRVAKNIQYF
-,TRBV7-3,TRBD2,CASSFTPGLANEQFF
-,TRBV27,-,CASSFRPDGRRNGYTF
-,TRBV10-2,-,CASKWTATSTDTQYF
-,TRBV28,-,CASSFRQGLVFDHQPQHF
-,TRBV5-5,-,CASSPGGSAPGYTF
-,TRBV28,-,CASIVGNTGELFF
few,TRBV28,TRBD2,CASSLGGKNIQYF
-,TRBV7-9,TRBD1,CASSLDRWDEKLFF
-,TRBV5-4,TRBD2,CASSLDGREETQYF
-,TRBV28,-,CASSPPGRISGNTIYF